This T cell receptor beta chain was sequenced for a study of T cell repertoires in cytomegalovirus infection. Looking at the study overall: It was recently identified HLA-C-restricted and well-studied HLA-B-restricted CMV epitopes that the study used. A matching HLA type, together with CMV infection, was signaled by public TCR beta signatures.

This clonotype occurred many times. Its antigen is currently unknown. V lost 5 bases and J lost 3, with 12 bases in between. Germline V gene lookup returns CDR1 SGHTA and CDR2 FQGNSA. This CDR3 comprises 14 residues. Points from the study as a whole: Accumulated public TCR beta family frequency recognized individuals carrying CMV together with the relevant HLA. Clonotype analysis showed dominance of the ex vivo response by HLA-C-restricted CMV-specific TCR beta clonotypes.

TCRdb reprocessed the reads via MiXCR and lists one record per CDR3 protein. The repertoire has a few hundred thousand distinct CDR3 sequences, about 44% of them found once; the top ten carry around 45%. The source is a human donor in good health (CMV status not recorded). Some clones in this sample may be carry-over from other donors' samples. Sequenced here: cultured PBMCs, sampled from culture after CMV antigen stimulation. The V and J genes are TRBV7-2 and TRBJ2-3; no firm D call. CDR3 DNA sequence: TGTGCCAGCAGCACACTCCCCAGTACAGATACGCAGTATTTT. Its protein product is CASSTLPSTDTQYF.